This T cell receptor (beta chain) was profiled in a study of T cell repertoires in cytomegalovirus infection. Study context: The study used recently identified HLA-C-restricted and well-studied HLA-B-restricted CMV epitopes.

TCRdb called the reads again in MiXCR, with one record for every CDR3 protein. Of 650,000 to 850,000 distinct CDR3 sequences listed, 25% to 30% are singletons. Concerning this clonotype itself: The antigen remains undetermined.

Study conclusions and caveats: CMV-specific HLA-C-restricted TCR beta clonotypes dominated the ex vivo response.

V lost 4 bases, J lost 1 base, and 10 bases lay in between. The CDR3 contains 14 residues. Germline loops: CDR1 MGHRA, CDR2 YSYEKL. Specimen: cultured CD8+ T cells from PBMCs, collected from culture after CMV antigen stimulation. The chain employs TRBV4-1 and TRBJ1-1, with a weak D call TRBD1 (6 bases). The clonotype originates from a human donor in good health (CMV status not recorded). Some clones in this sample may be carry-over from other donors' samples. Written as DNA, the CDR3 is TGCGCCAGCAGCCTATGGACAGCGAACACTGAAGCTTTCTTT. Translation gives CASSLWTANTEAFF.